This T cell receptor (beta chain) stems from a study of blood T cell repertoires in COVID-19 (dated by TCRdb to the early 2020s). A note on the overall study: The collaborator samples originated in the United States, Italy and Spain and spanned the acute and convalescent phases of COVID-19. Subjects who had been exposed to COVID-19, were actively infected with it, or had recovered from it provided the deeply sampled blood TCRbeta repertoires that made up the dataset. The material from the prospective study consisted of cDNA or gDNA derived from T cells, B-cell-depleted T cells, or PBMCs. The sample metadata nearly always contained a de-identified subject ID, COVID-19 status, age in years and sex. Where HLA class I and class II types were available, the types were taken from metadata supplied by the sample provider, not from assay-based typing. Samples were obtained from the ongoing ImmuneRACE study (first 160 participants) and from 1,000 to 1,500 subjects provided by 6 global collaborators. A freely available public database, intended as a resource for researchers studying the immune response to SARS-CoV-2, is where the repertoires were released. Study-wide findings and limitations: The amount of clinical and demographic metadata varied by source and participant and was provided uncurated.

The immunoSEQ Assay, a bias-controlled multiplex PCR, was used to amplify TCRbeta CDR3 regions from genomic DNA. For the original study's pipeline: Nucleated cell counts per sample were estimated from amplification of reference gene primers within the assay. To quantify the absolute abundance of each unique TCRbeta CDR3 rearrangement, sequence reads were collapsed and filtered. For each sample, productive Simpson clonality was calculated as the square root of Simpson's diversity index across productive rearrangements. Entries here come from immuneACCESS through TCRdb and include only in-frame sequences with V and J called. Some clones fail to appear in such tables; in the studies checked, an unresolved V gene covers under half of the shortfall, and the cause of the remainder is unknown. V and J calls and clone size are given by that table; D and trimming were obtained from the DNA. The sample table contains 130,000 or so clones; only one count was recorded for 80% of them. Of the sample, approximately 16% is held by the ten largest clones.

CDR1 SEHNR and CDR2 FQNEAQ were looked up in the germline V gene (reference sequence). Ends trimmed: V by 5 bases, J by 5 bases; bases unmatched to a gene: 3. Including cysteine and phenylalanine, the CDR3 has 13 amino acids. Here the CDR3 DNA is all that survives: 39 bases in frame from base 1. Whole blood was collected in K2EDTA tubes by collaborating institutions according to the institutions' own protocols. Collaborator samples were shipped for TCRbeta analysis as frozen whole blood, isolated PBMCs, or DNA extracted from either sample type. This clone occurred many times. It has no known antigen specificity. No quality values exist for individual bases; no much larger clone is one base distant.

Specimen: peripheral blood. The chain uses TRBV7-9 and TRBJ1-5, with TRBD1 matching 7 junction bases. The receptor comes from a man aged 55 to 70 with active or convalescent COVID-19. The DNA reads TGTGCCAGCAGCCAAACAGGGGATCAGCCCCAGCATTTT. Its protein product is CASSQTGDQPQHF.